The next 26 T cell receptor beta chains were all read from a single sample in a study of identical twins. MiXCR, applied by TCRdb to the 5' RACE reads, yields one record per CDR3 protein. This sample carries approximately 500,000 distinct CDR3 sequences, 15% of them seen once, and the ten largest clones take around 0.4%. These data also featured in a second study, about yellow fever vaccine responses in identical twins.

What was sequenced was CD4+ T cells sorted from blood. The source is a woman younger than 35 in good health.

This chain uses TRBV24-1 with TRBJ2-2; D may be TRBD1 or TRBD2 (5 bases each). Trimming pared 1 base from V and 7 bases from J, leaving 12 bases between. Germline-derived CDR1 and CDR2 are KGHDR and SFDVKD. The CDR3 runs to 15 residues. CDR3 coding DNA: TGTGCCACCAGTGATTTCCGGGGCCGAGGCGGGGAGCTGTTTTTT. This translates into CATSDFRGRGGELFF.

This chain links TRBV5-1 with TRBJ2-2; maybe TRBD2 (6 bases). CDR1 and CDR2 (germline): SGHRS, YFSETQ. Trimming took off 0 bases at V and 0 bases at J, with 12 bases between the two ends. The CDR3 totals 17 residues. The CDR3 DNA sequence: TGCGCCAGCAGCTTGGTTGGAGGGTGGCCGAACACCGGGGAGCTGTTTTTT. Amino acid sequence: CASSLVGGWPNTGELFF.

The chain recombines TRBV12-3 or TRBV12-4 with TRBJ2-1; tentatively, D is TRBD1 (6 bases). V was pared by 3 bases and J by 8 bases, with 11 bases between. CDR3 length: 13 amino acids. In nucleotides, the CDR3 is TGTGCCAGCAGTTTCACAGGGCGGGATGAGCAGTTCTTC. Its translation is CASSFTGRDEQFF.

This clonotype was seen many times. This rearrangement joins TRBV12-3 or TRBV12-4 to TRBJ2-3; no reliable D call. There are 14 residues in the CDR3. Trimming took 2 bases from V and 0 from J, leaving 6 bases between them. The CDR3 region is CASSLSRSTDTQYF. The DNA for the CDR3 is TGTGCCAGCAGTTTATCTAGGAGCACAGATACGCAGTATTTT.

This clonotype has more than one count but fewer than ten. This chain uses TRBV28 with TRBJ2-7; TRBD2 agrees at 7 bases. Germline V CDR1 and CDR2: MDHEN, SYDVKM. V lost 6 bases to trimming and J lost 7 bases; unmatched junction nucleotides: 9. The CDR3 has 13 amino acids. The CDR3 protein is CASRHTSVWEQYF. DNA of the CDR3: TGTGCCAGCAGGCACACTAGCGTTTGGGAGCAGTACTTC.

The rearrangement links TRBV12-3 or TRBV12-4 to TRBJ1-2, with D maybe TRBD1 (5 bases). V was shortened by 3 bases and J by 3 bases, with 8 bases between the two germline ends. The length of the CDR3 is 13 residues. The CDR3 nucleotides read TGTGCCAGCAGTTTGCGGGGGGACTATGGCTACACCTTC. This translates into CASSLRGDYGYTF.

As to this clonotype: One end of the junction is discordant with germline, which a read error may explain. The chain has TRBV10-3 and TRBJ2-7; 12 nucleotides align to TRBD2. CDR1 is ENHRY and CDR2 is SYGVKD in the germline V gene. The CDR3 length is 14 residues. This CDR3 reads CAISGLAGSYKQYF. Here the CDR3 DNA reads TGTGCCATCAGCGGACTAGCGGGATCCTACAAGCAGTACTTC.

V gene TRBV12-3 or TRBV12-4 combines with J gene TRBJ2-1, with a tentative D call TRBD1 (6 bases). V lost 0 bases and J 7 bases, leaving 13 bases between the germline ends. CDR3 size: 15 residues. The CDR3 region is CASSLAGHQGNEQFF. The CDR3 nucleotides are TGTGCCAGCAGTTTAGCGGGACATCAGGGAAATGAGCAGTTCTTC.

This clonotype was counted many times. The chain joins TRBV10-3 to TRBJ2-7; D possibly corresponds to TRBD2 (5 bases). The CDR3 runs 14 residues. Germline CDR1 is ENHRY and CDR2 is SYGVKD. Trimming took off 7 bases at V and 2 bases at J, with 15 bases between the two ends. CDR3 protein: CAINPGLEAYEQYF. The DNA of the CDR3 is TGTGCCATCAACCCCGGACTTGAAGCCTACGAGCAGTACTTC.

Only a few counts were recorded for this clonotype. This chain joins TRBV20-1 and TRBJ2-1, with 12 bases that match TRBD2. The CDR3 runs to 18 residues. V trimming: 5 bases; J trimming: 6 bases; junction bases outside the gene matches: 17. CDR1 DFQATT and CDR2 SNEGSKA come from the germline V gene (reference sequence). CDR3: CSAGPTSGRPPSFNEQFF. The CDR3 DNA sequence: TGCAGTGCTGGGCCCACTAGCGGGAGGCCGCCGTCGTTCAATGAGCAGTTCTTC.

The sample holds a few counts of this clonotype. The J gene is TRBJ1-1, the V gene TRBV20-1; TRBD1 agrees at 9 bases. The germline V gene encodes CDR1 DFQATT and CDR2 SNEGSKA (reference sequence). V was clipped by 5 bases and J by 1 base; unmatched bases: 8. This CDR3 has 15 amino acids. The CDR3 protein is CSAFRPGQGNTEAFF. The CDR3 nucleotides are TGCAGTGCTTTCAGACCGGGACAGGGGAACACTGAAGCTTTCTTT.

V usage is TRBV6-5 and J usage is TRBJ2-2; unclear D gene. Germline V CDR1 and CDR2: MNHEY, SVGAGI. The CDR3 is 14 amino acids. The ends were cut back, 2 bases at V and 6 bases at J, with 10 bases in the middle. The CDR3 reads CASSYTDGSGELFF. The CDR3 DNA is TGTGCCAGCAGTTACACTGACGGCTCCGGGGAGCTGTTTTTT.

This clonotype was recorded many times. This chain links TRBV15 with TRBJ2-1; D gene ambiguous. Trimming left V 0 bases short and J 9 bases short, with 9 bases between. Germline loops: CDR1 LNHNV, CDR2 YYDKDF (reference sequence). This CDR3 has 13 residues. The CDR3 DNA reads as TGTGCCACCAGCAGAGATCGTGGCTTTGAGCAGTTCTTC. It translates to CATSRDRGFEQFF.

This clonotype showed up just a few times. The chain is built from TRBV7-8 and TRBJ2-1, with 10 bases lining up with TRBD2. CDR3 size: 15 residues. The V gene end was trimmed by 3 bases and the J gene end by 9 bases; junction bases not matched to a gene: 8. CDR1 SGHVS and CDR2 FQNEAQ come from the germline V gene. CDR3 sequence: CASSFRLAGVSEQFF. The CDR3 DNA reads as TGTGCCAGCAGCTTTCGTCTAGCGGGAGTAAGTGAGCAGTTCTTC. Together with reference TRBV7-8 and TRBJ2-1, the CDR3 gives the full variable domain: GAGVSQSPRYKVAKRGQDVALRCDPISGHVSLFWYQQALGQGPEFLTYFQNEAQLDKSGLPSDRFFAERPEGSVSTLKIQRTQQEDSAVYLCASSFRLAGVSEQFFGPGTRLTVL.

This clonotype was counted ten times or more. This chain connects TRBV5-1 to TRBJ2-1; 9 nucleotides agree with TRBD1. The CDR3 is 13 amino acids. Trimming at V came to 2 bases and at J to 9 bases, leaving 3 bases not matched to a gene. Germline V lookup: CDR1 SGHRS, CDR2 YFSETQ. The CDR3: CASSLQGAIEQFF. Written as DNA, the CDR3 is TGCGCCAGCAGCTTACAGGGGGCTATTGAGCAGTTCTTC.

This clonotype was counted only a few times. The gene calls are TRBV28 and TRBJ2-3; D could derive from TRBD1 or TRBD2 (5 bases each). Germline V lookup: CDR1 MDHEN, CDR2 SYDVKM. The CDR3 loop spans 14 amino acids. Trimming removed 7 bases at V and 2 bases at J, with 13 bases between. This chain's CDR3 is CASTLIGATDTQYF. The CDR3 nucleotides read TGTGCCAGCACCCTTATCGGGGCCACAGATACGCAGTATTTT.

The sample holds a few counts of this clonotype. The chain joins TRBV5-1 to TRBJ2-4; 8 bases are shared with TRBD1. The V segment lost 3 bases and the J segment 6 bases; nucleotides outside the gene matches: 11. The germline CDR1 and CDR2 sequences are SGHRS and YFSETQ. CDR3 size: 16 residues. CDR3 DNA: TGCGCCAGCAGCTGGACTTATGACAGGGGACTAAACATTCAGTACTTC. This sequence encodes CASSWTYDRGLNIQYF.

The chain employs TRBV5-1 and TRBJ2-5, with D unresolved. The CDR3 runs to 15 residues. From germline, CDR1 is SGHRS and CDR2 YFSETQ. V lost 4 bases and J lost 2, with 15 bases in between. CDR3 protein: CASSPNPTQQETQYF. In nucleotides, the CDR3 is TGCGCCAGCAGCCCAAATCCGACACAGCAAGAGACCCAGTACTTC.

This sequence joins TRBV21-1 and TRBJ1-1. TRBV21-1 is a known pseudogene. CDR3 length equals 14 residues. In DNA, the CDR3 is TGTGCCAGCAGAGAGAGAGGTTGGGGCAGTGAAGCTTTCTTT. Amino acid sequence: CASRERGWGSEAFF.

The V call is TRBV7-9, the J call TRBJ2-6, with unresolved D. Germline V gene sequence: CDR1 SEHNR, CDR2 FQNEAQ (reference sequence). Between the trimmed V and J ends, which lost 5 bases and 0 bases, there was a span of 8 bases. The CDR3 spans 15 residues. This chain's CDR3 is CASSHIISGANVLTF. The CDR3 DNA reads TGTGCCAGCAGCCACATAATCTCTGGGGCCAACGTCCTGACTTTC.

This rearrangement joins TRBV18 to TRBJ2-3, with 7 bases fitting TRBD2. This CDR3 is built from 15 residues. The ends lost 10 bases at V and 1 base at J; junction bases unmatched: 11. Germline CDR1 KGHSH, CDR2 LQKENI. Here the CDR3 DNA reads TGTGCCACCCGATCCCTTGGGGGGGGCACAGATACGCAGTATTTT. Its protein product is CATRSLGGGTDTQYF.

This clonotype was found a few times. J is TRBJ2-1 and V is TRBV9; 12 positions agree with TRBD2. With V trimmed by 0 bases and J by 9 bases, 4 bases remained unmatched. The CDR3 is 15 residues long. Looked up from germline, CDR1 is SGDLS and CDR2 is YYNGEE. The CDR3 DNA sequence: TGTGCCAGCAGCGTAGAGGGACTAGCGGGCTTTGAGCAGTTCTTC. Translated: CASSVEGLAGFEQFF.

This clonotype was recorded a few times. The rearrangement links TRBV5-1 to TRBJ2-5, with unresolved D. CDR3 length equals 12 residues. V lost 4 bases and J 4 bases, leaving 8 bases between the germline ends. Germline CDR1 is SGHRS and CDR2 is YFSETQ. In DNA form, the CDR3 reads TGCGCCAGCAGCCCCTCCACAGAGACCCAGTACTTC. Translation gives CASSPSTETQYF.

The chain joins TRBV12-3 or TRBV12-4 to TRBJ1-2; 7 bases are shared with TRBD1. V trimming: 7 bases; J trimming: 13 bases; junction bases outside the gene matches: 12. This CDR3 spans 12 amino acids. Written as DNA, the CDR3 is TGTGCCAGCACCCCGAGTAACAGGGGTTGCACCTTC. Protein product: CASTPSNRGCTF.

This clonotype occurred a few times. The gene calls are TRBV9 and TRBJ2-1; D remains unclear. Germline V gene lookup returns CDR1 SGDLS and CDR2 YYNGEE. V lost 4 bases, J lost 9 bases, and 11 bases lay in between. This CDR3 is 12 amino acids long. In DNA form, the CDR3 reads TGTGCCAGCAGCCCCCAACTAAGTGAGCAGTTCTTC. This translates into CASSPQLSEQFF.

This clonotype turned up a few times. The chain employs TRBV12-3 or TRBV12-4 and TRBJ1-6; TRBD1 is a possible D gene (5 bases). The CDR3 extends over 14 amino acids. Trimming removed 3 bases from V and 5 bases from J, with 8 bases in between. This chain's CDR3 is CASSFGGDNSPLHF. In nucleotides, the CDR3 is TGTGCCAGCAGTTTCGGGGGTGATAATTCACCCCTCCACTTT.